A selection of T cell receptor beta chains follows, all from one sample in a study of response to subunit inactivated influenza vaccine. TCRdb processed the RT-PCR reads anew with MiXCR; each CDR3 protein has one entry. The repertoire holds about 700,000 distinct CDR3 sequences, around 14% seen once, with less than 7% in the top ten. The source material was PBMCs from blood, sampled around 14 days before vaccination. These receptors were obtained from a man in his fifties or sixties who received an inactivated influenza vaccine. Each CDR3 is given with its conserved first and last residue. A D gene is named only where the DNA matches it firmly. Not every row has a clone size; where given, it reads once, few, many or a size class.

D,V,J,size,DNA,CDR3
TRBD2,TRBV28,TRBJ2-1,many,TGTGCCAGCAGTTCCGGGACTAGCGGACCCACCTACAATGAGCAGTTCTTC,CASSSGTSGPTYNEQFF
NA,TRBV12-3/TRBV12-4,TRBJ2-1,few,TGTGCCAGCAGGCCCTTGTCCAGCAATGAGCAGTTCTTC,CASRPLSSNEQFF
NA,TRBV4-3,TRBJ1-2,few,TGCGCCAGCAGCCCCGAGGATCAGGTGCCCCGTTATGGCTACACCTTC,CASSPEDQVPRYGYTF
NA,TRBV12-3/TRBV12-4,TRBJ2-1,NA,TGTGCCAGCAGTTCCCGTCGACTGAGTAATTCGGCCGAGCAGTTCTTC,CASSSRRLSNSAEQFF
NA,TRBV4-1,TRBJ2-2,few,TGCGCCAGCAGCCAGTCCCCAAGTGCCACCGGGGAGCTGTTTTTT,CASSQSPSATGELFF
NA,TRBV6-5,TRBJ2-7,NA,TGTGCCAGCAGTTCCCCCGGGGGGCACGAGCAGTACTTC,CASSSPGGHEQYF
NA,TRBV20-1,TRBJ2-1,few,TGCAGTGCTAGCGGAGTGAATGAGCAGTTCTTC,CSASGVNEQFF
NA,TRBV6-5,TRBJ1-2,NA,TGTGCCAGCAGTTCCCTCTTCTCCTATGGCTACACCTTC,CASSSLFSYGYTF
NA,TRBV20-1,TRBJ2-2,few,TGCAGTGTTCCGCCGGGCGCGAACACCGGGGAGCTGTTTTTT,CSVPPGANTGELFF
TRBD1,TRBV5-1,TRBJ2-5,NA,TGCGCCAGCAGCCAGGGGGCAGGGCGACAAGAGACCCAGTACTTC,CASSQGAGRQETQYF
NA,TRBV21-1,TRBJ1-2,few,TGTGCCAGCAGCAGAGAGACAGGGGGCAGAGTCGGCTACACCTTC,CASSRETGGRVGYTF
NA,TRBV3-1,TRBJ2-5,NA,TGTGCCAGCAGCCAAGGAAGACTAATTGAGGAGACCCAGTACTTC,CASSQGRLIEETQYF